Listed below are T cell receptor beta chains from one sample, sequenced in a study of cytomegalovirus exposure and HLA in healthy donors. Sequenced by immunoSEQ multiplex PCR; TCRdb stores in-frame clones only, minus some. The profile shows about 160,000 clones, around 83% of them singletons. Sequences were obtained from PBMCs. Every receptor here comes from a girl under 10 years old in good health and CMV-seropositive. CDR3s include the opening cysteine and the closing phenylalanine or tryptophan. D genes are given only for firm matches. The size of a clone is reported for some rows only, either as once, few or many, or as a class for expanded clones.

D gene	V gene	J gene	clone size	CDR3 DNA	CDR3 protein
-	TRBV6-1	TRBJ2-2	-	TGTGCCAGCAGCGGCTGGGGCCGGGAGCTGTTTTTT	CASSGWGRELFF
-	TRBV4-1	TRBJ1-1	few	TGCGCCAGCAGCCAAGGCGTCGAGTTCACTGAAGCTTTCTTT	CASSQGVEFTEAFF
-	TRBV6-5	TRBJ1-4	once	TGTGCCAGCAGTTTCAGGGAGGGTGAAAAACTGTTTTTT	CASSFREGEKLFF
TRBD1	TRBV4-2	TRBJ1-1	-	TGTGCCAGCAGCAAGGACAGGGGGCGGCTGAACACTGAAGCTTTCTTT	CASSKDRGRLNTEAFF
-	TRBV4-1	TRBJ2-5	few	TGCGCCAGCAGCCAAGAGTCGGCAGGGTATGAGACCCAGTACTTC	CASSQESAGYETQYF
-	TRBV28	TRBJ2-7	once	TGTGCCAGCAGTCCCACAGGGTCCTACGAGCAGTACTTC	CASSPTGSYEQYF
TRBD2	TRBV5-1	TRBJ2-5	-	TGCGCCAGCAGCTTGGATGCGGTGGGAGGGTGGCAAGAGACCCAGTACTTC	CASSLDAVGGWQETQYF
TRBD2	TRBV6-1	TRBJ2-2	once	TGTGCCAGCAGTGTGTTAGCGGGAGGGCCGGTGAACACCGGGGAGCTGTTTTTT	CASSVLAGGPVNTGELFF
-	TRBV15	TRBJ2-2	-	TGTGCCACCCGGGGAAGAACCGGGGAGCTGTTTTTT	CATRGRTGELFF
TRBD2	TRBV30	TRBJ2-7	-	TGTGCCTGGAGTGGGGGGACTAGCGGGAGACCGTACGAGCAGTACTTC	CAWSGGTSGRPYEQYF
-	TRBV28	TRBJ1-2	-	TGTGCCAGCAGTTACAGGGCCCTGGGGGGCTACACCTTC	CASSYRALGGYTF
-	TRBV5-6	TRBJ1-1	-	TGTGCCAGCAGCTTTCTTTTCGGGACACAAAAAGAGAACACTGAAGCTTTCTTT	CASSFLFGTQKENTEAFF
-	TRBV30	TRBJ2-1	-	TGTGCCTGGAGTGTTGGGACTCAAGAGCAGTTCTTC	CAWSVGTQEQFF
TRBD2	TRBV30	TRBJ2-7	once	TGTGCCTGGAGAACGAGCGGGGCTTCCTACGAGCAGTACTTC	CAWRTSGASYEQYF
-	TRBV11-2	TRBJ1-1	-	TGTGCCAGCAGCGTCACCGCTTACAGGGCCCTGAACACTGAAGCTTTCTTT	CASSVTAYRALNTEAFF
-	TRBV10-3	TRBJ2-3	-	TGTGCCATCAGTGAGGGCAGGGTCACAGATACGCAGTATTTT	CAISEGRVTDTQYF
TRBD1	TRBV29-1	TRBJ2-7	-	TGCAGCGTCCGGGACAGATACTACGAGCAGTACTTC	CSVRDRYYEQYF
TRBD1	TRBV4-2	TRBJ2-7	-	TGTGCCAGCAGCCAGGAAGCCGGGACAGCCTCCTACGAGCAGTACTTC	CASSQEAGTASYEQYF
TRBD1	TRBV29-1	TRBJ1-1	once	TGCAGCGTTGAAGGTGGGACAGGGGTGGGCACTGAAGCTTTCTTT	CSVEGGTGVGTEAFF
-	TRBV5-1	TRBJ2-1	-	TGCGCCAGCAGCTTGGCCCAGGGGCATGATGAGCAGTTCTTC	CASSLAQGHDEQFF
-	TRBV20-1	TRBJ2-5	-	TGCAGTGCTGTGAGACAAGAGACCCAGTACTTC	CSAVRQETQYF
-	TRBV27	TRBJ1-5	-	TGTGCCAGCAGTTTATCGGTGGGAGGTCAGCCCCAGCATTTT	CASSLSVGGQPQHF
-	TRBV28	TRBJ1-1	few	TGTGCCAGCAGTCTCGGTGCCACTGAAGCTTTCTTT	CASSLGATEAFF
-	TRBV11-2	TRBJ2-5	-	TGTGCCAGCAGCTTAGTAGGAGGGCTCCAAGAGACCCAGTACTTC	CASSLVGGLQETQYF
TRBD1	TRBV4-1	TRBJ1-4	few	TGCGCCAGCAGCCCCCTAGGACAGGGAATTGAAAAACTGTTTTTT	CASSPLGQGIEKLFF